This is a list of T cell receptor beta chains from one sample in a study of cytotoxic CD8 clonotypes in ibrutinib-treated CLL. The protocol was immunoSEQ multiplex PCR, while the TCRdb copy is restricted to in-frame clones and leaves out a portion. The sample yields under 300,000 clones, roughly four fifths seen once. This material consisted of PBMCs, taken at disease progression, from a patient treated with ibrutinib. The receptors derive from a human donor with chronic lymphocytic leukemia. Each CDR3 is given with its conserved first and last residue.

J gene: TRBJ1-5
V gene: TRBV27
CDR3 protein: CASSFRKSQPQHF

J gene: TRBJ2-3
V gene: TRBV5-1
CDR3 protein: CASSTGQTDTQYF

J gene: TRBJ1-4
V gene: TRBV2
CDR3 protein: CASSDGGRVDTTNEKLFF

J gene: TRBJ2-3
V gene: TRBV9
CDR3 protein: CASSVDGSTDTQYF

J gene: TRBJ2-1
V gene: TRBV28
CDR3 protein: CASSGDRENEQFF

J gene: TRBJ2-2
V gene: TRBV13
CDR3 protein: CASSGLAGVTGELFF

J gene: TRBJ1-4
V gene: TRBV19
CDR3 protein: CATRTEGATNEKLFF

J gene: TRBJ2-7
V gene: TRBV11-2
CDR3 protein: CASSPTRASYEQYF

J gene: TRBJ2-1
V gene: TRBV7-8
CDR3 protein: CASSLPSTSYNEQFF

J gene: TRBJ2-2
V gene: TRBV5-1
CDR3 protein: CASTPEPGVGELFF

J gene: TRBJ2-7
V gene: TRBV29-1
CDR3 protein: CSVEAWEGSYEQYF

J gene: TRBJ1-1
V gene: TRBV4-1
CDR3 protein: CASSQSWGSTEAFF

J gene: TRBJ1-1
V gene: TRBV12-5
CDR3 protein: CASGPPGFRDTEAFF

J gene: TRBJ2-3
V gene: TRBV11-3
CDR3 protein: CASSPGLAGGPRDTQYF

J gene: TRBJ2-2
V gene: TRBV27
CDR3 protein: CASSNPQGAGTGELFF

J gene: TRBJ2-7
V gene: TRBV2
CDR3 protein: CASRGLAGDYEQYF

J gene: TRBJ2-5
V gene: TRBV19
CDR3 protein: CASSEGLAGVRQETQYF

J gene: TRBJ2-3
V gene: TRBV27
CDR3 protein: CASSLQMSTDTQYF

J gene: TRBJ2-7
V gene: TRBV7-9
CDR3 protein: CASSPTNEQYF

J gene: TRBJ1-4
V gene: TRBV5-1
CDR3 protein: CASSFRPTNEKLFF

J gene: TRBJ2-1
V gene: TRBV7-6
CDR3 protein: CASSYPPSDRDNEQFF

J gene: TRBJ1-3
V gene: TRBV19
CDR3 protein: CASNPTGWPRSSGNTIYF

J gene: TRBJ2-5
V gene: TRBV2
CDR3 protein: CASSERAPQETQYF

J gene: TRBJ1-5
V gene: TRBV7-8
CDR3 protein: CASSLESGGSNQPQHF

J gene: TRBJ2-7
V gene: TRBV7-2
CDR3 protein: CASSLEGTGSYEQYF

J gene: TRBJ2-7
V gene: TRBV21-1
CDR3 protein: CASSLSGAASYEQYF

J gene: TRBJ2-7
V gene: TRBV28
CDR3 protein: CASSPHTQGSNDEQYF

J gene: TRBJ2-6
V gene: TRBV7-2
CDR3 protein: CASSLMGFSGANVLTF

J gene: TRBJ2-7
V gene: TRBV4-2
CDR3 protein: CASSQGLGGQGSYEQYF

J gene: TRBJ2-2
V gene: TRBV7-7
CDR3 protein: CASSLTSGELFF

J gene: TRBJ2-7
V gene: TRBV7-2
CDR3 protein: CASSLAGSEEQYF

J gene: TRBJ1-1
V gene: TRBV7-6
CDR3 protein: CASSLAQGARVTEAFF

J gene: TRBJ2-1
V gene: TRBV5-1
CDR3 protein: CASSLKQGGYNEQFF

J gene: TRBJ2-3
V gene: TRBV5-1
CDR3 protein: CASSRDRGIGSSTDTQYF

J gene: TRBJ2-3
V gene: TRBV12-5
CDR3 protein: CASGLAQPGLAGGLLTDTQYF

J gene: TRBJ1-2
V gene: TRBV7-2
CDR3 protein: CASSLDRDGYTF

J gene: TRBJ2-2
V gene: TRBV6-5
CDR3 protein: CASRRLAGAAGELFF

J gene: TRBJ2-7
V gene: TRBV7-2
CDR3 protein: CASSMSTSGVYEQYF

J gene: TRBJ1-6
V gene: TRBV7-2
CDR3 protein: CASSSDRGSPLHF

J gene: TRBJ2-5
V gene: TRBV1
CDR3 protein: CTSRLETQYF

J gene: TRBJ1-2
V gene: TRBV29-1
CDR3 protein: CSVGRDSSNYGYTF

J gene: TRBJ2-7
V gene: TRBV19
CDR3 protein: CASSTGTGTYEQYF

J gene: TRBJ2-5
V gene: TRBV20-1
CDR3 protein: CSAQNLAQYF

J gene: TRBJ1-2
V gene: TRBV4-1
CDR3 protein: CASSQADREWDGYTF

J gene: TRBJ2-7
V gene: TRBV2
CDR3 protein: CASTAQAAGEQYF

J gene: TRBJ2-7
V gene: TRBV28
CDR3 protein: CASAIPGLAGAQAHEQYF

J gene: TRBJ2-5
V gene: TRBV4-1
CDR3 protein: CASSLDASGGQETQYF

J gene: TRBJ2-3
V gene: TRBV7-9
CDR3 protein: CASSWAVGTATDTQYF

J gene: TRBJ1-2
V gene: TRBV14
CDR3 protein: CASRRGKGYGYTF

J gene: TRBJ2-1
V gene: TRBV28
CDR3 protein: CASSGLVFNEQFF

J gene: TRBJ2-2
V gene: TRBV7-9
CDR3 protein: CASSLSSAGELFF

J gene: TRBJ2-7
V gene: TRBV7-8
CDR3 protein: CASSFGVSRRDYEQYF

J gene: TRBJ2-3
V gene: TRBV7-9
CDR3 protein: CASSFAGGDTQYF

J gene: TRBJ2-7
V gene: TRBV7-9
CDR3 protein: CASSLSVSYEQYF

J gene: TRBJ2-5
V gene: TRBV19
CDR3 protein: CASRAGFQETQYF

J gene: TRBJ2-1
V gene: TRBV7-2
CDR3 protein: CASTTSLGGSGWYEQFF